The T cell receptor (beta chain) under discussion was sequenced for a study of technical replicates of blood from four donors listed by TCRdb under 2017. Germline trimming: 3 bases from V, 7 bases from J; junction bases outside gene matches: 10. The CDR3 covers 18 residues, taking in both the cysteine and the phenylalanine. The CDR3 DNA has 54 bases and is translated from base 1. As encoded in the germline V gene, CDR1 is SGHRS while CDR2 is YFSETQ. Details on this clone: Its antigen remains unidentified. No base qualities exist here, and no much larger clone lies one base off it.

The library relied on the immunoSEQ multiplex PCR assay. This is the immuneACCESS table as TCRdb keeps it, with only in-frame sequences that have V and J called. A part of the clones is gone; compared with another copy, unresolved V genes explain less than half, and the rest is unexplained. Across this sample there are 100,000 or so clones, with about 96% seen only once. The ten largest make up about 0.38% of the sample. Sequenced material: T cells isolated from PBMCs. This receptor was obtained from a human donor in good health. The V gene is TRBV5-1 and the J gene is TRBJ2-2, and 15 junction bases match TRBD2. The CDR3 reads CASSSPGLAGGNDGELFF. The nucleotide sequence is TGCGCCAGCAGCTCCCCGGGACTAGCGGGAGGTAATGACGGGGAGCTGTTTTTT. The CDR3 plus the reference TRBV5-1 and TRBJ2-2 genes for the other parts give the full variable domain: KAGVTQTPRYLIKTRGQQVTLSCSPISGHRSVSWYQQTPGQGLQFLFEYFSETQRNKGNFPGRFSGRQFSNSRSEMNVSTLELGDSALYLCASSSPGLAGGNDGELFFGEGSRLTVL.